These 3 T cell receptor beta chains came from one sample sequenced in a study of sequential checkpoint blockade in melanoma. Assay: immunoSEQ multiplex PCR; the TCRdb copy retains only in-frame clones and omits some. The table records under 40,000 clones, 88% of them present only once. Treatment specified: randomized to nivolumab then ipilimumab (arm A) or the reverse (arm B). The sequences come from CD8+ T cells sorted from blood (inferred from file names), collected from a patient given nivolumab and ipilimumab in sequence. The receptors here all came from a human donor with melanoma.

The rearrangement uses TRBV25-1 and TRBJ2-3; D is ambiguous. The V gene's germline CDR1 is MGHDK and CDR2 SYGVNS. CDR3 length: 14 amino acids. The ends were cut back, 5 bases at V and 4 bases at J, with 13 bases in the middle. DNA for the CDR3: TGTGCCAGCAGTAGGCAGGCCCTTTCAGATACGCAGTATTTT. Amino acids: CASSRQALSDTQYF.

CDR3: CASSADNENTEAFF. DNA of the CDR3: TGCGCCAGCAGCGCGGACAACGAGAACACTGAAGCTTTCTTT. V gene TRBV5-1 combines with J gene TRBJ1-1; tentatively, D is TRBD1 (5 bases). Trimming cost V 4 bases and J 1 base, with 11 bases left between them. CDR1 and CDR2 from the germline V gene are SGHRS and YFSETQ. This CDR3 is built from 14 residues. Drawing the rest from reference TRBV5-1 and TRBJ1-1, the complete variable domain is KAGVTQTPRYLIKTRGQQVTLSCSPISGHRSVSWYQQTPGQGLQFLFEYFSETQRNKGNFPGRFSGRQFSNSRSEMNVSTLELGDSALYLCASSADNENTEAFFGQGTRLTVV.

The chain links TRBV14 to TRBJ2-5; 8 nucleotides line up with TRBD1. V gave up 1 base and J gave up 4 bases; unmatched junction bases: 2. There are 14 residues in the CDR3. Looked up from germline, CDR1 is SGHDN and CDR2 is FVKESK. Written as DNA, the CDR3 is TGTGCCAGCAGCCAAGGACAGGGGAGAGAGACCCAGTACTTC. It is translated as CASSQGQGRETQYF.